These 24 T cell receptor beta chains came from one sample sequenced in a study of T cell repertoires in cytomegalovirus infection. Antigens for these TCRs are unknown. TCRdb used MiXCR to reprocess the reads, holding one entry per CDR3 protein. The sample records around 800,000 distinct CDR3 sequences, approximately 30% being singletons. The specimen comprised cultured CD8+ T cells from PBMCs, sampled from culture after CMV antigen stimulation. These receptors originate from a human donor in good health (CMV status not recorded). Some clones in this sample may be carry-over from other donors' samples.

This chain uses TRBV27 with TRBJ2-3; 15 bases align to TRBD2. This CDR3 contains 20 residues. J was trimmed by 0 bases and V by 1 base; bases with no gene match: 8. The V gene's germline CDR1 is MNHEY and CDR2 SMNVEV (reference sequence). In DNA form, the CDR3 reads TGTGCCAGCAGTTTATGGCCTGGGACTAGCGGGGGGCCGAGCACAGATACGCAGTATTTT. Amino acids: CASSLWPGTSGGPSTDTQYF.

The V and J genes are TRBV20-1 and TRBJ2-2; the D gene is possibly TRBD2 (7 bases). The CDR3 is 16 residues long. Germline V gives CDR1 DFQATT, CDR2 SNEGSKA (reference sequence). Between the trimmed V and J ends, which lost 2 bases and 6 bases, there was a span of 19 bases. The CDR3 DNA is TGCAGTGCTAGATGGTGGGGGGGCCGAGAAGCCGGGGAGCTGTTTTTT. Amino acid sequence: CSARWWGGREAGELFF.

This clonotype has only a few counts. V is TRBV20-1 and J is TRBJ2-7; TRBD2 matches at 8 bases. The CDR3 is made up of 15 amino acids. Germline CDR1 reads DFQATT; CDR2 reads SNEGSKA (reference sequence). Trimming took 3 bases from V and 0 from J; bases not matched to a gene: 7. Here the CDR3 reads CSASRSGGHSYEQYF. The CDR3, as DNA: TGCAGTGCTAGTCGGAGCGGGGGACACTCCTACGAGCAGTACTTC.

This clonotype was recorded only once. The chain couples TRBV19 to TRBJ1-5, with a tentative D call TRBD1 (6 bases). CDR1 and CDR2 (germline): LNHDA, SQIVND (reference sequence). Trimming removed 8 bases from V and 0 bases from J, with 17 bases in between. This CDR3 has 16 residues. The chain's CDR3 is CASGSWTAYSNQPQHF. The DNA of the CDR3 is TGTGCCAGTGGCTCATGGACAGCTTATAGCAATCAGCCCCAGCATTTT.

This chain joins TRBV5-8 and TRBJ2-3, with a possible D match to TRBD1 (5 bases). Trimming cost V 0 bases and J 2 bases, with 10 bases left between them. Germline CDR1 SGHTS, CDR2 YDEGEE. CDR3 length equals 15 residues. The CDR3 coding sequence is TGTGCCAGCAGCTTGGGGTCAGGGAACACAGATACGCAGTATTTT. This encodes CASSLGSGNTDTQYF.

The CDR3 DNA reads as TGTGCCAGCACCAACGGGCGGGGTCTATACGAGCAGTACGTC. Protein: CASTNGRGLYEQYV. This chain connects TRBV27 to TRBJ2-7, with a tentative D call TRBD2 (6 bases). Trimming removed 7 bases at V and 4 bases at J, with 17 bases between. Germline V gene data show CDR1 as MNHEY and CDR2 as SMNVEV (reference sequence). The CDR3 totals 14 residues.

This clonotype was seen repeatedly, ten times or more. This rearrangement joins TRBV4-1 to TRBJ2-6; D gene unclear. The V end was cut by 1 base, the J end by 0 bases, with 7 bases between. The CDR3 has 16 amino acids. Germline V gene sequence: CDR1 MGHRA, CDR2 YSYEKL. The CDR3 DNA follows: TGCGCCAGCAGCCAAGGTGTATACTCTGGGGCCAACGTCCTGACTTTC. This codes for CASSQGVYSGANVLTF.

This clonotype was counted between two and nine times. The V and J genes are TRBV7-9 and TRBJ2-1; TRBD2 aligns across 7 bases. Germline trimming cut 5 bases from V and 10 bases from J; bases unmatched to any gene: 14. The CDR3 runs 15 residues. The V gene's germline CDR1 is SEHNR and CDR2 FQNEAQ (reference sequence). The CDR3 DNA is TGTGCCAGCAGCGGAGGTAGCGAACGGCGGGGGGAGCAGTTCTTC. The encoded protein is CASSGGSERRGEQFF.

J is TRBJ1-1 and V is TRBV20-1; perhaps TRBD1 as D (5 bases). The length of the CDR3 is 15 residues. The V and J ends lost 2 bases and 3 bases respectively, with 16 bases between them. Germline CDR1 reads DFQATT; CDR2 reads SNEGSKA (reference sequence). The CDR3 region is CSARPPGKGYTEAFF. The CDR3 DNA sequence: TGCAGTGCTAGACCCCCAGGGAAGGGGTACACTGAAGCTTTCTTT.

On this clonotype itself: This may stem from a read error, because a much larger clone lies one nucleotide away. J is TRBJ2-2 and V is TRBV4-1, with D unclear. The CDR3 sequence is 13 residues long. Germline CDR1 MGHRA, CDR2 YSYEKL. The CDR3 DNA reads TGCGCCAACAGCCAAGATAGGGACGGGGAGCTGTTTTTT. This sequence encodes CANSQDRDGELFF.

The genes are TRBV19 and TRBJ2-1; TRBD1 might be the D (7 bases). Germline V lookup: CDR1 LNHDA, CDR2 SQIVND (reference sequence). V lost 1 base to trimming and J lost 6 bases, with 13 bases between them. The CDR3 spans 15 residues. CDR3 protein: CASSIGQGGLNEQFF. In DNA, the CDR3 is TGTGCCAGTAGTATAGGGCAGGGGGGTCTCAATGAGCAGTTCTTC.

A single count supports this clonotype. J is TRBJ2-5 and V is TRBV24-1; D is perhaps TRBD2 (5 bases). Per germline, CDR1 KGHDR and CDR2 SFDVKD. The CDR3 sequence is 15 residues long. V was pared by 4 bases and J by 3 bases, with 14 bases between. CDR3 loop: CATSEGVSRKETQYF. DNA for the CDR3: TGTGCCACCAGTGAGGGAGTATCGAGAAAAGAGACCCAGTACTTC.

This clonotype was seen only a few times. The chain has TRBV7-9 and TRBJ2-1, with D tentatively TRBD2 (5 bases). The V and J ends lost 1 base and 7 bases respectively, with 20 bases between them. The CDR3 is 17 residues long. Germline CDR1 SEHNR, CDR2 FQNEAQ (reference sequence). The CDR3 nucleotides read TGTGCCAGCAGCTTAGATCTACGGACTGGCGGCTTGAATGAGCAGTTCTTC. Translating it yields CASSLDLRTGGLNEQFF.

V gene TRBV10-3 combines with J gene TRBJ2-3, with D tentatively TRBD1 or TRBD2 (5 bases each). CDR1 ENHRY and CDR2 SYGVKD come from the germline V gene. The CDR3 sequence is 15 residues long. V shed 11 bases and J shed 2 bases, with 20 bases lying between them. CDR3 DNA: TGTGCCGTCAATGACCGGGACGGATACACAGATACGCAGTATTTT. It is translated as CAVNDRDGYTDTQYF.

The DNA of the CDR3 is TGTGCCATCAGTGATAGGGGGAACTCTGGGGCCAACGTCCTGACTTTC. It specifies CAISDRGNSGANVLTF. The chain is built from TRBV10-3 and TRBJ2-6, with D maybe TRBD1 (6 bases). Trimming took off 3 bases at V and 0 bases at J, with 9 bases between the two ends. Germline V gene lookup returns CDR1 ENHRY and CDR2 SYGVKD. CDR3 size: 16 residues.

The CDR3 sequence: CASSPPPGLVYEQYF. The CDR3 DNA follows: TGTGCCAGCTCACCACCCCCAGGGTTGGTTTACGAGCAGTACTTC. V and J are TRBV18 and TRBJ2-7, with D possibly TRBD1 on 5 matching bases. CDR3 length equals 15 residues. V dropped 0 bases and J dropped 4 bases, with 13 bases sitting between them. Germline V lookup: CDR1 KGHSH, CDR2 LQKENI.

This clonotype occurred a few times. The chain has TRBV4-1 and TRBJ1-2; a possible D gene is TRBD1 (6 bases). This CDR3 region has 15 residues. CDR1 is MGHRA, CDR2 YSYEKL, per germline. Trimming pared 1 base from V and 2 bases from J, leaving 11 bases between. CDR3 nucleotide sequence: TGCGCCAGCAGCCAAGTACAGGGCGTGAACTATGGCTACACCTTC. Protein sequence: CASSQVQGVNYGYTF.

This clonotype was observed a few times. The V and J genes are TRBV28 and TRBJ2-2; no clear D. The CDR3 runs 14 residues. The V and J ends lost 2 bases and 7 bases respectively, with 11 bases between them. The germline gives CDR1 MDHEN, CDR2 SYDVKM. This CDR3 reads CASSLTPLGGELFF. The CDR3 DNA sequence: TGTGCCAGCAGTTTAACCCCGTTGGGCGGGGAGCTGTTTTTT.

This clonotype was seen ten or more times. The J gene is TRBJ2-7, the V gene TRBV7-8; no reliable D call. Germline CDR1 is SGHVS and CDR2 is FQNEAQ. The germline V and J ends were trimmed by 1 base and 1 base, with 11 bases remaining between them. The CDR3 is 15 residues long. This chain's CDR3 is CASSLVLDSSYEQYF. For the CDR3, the DNA is TGTGCCAGCAGCTTAGTTCTAGACTCTTCCTACGAGCAGTACTTC.

The genes are TRBV2 and TRBJ2-5, with D maybe TRBD2 (6 bases). Germline values: CDR1 SNHLY, CDR2 FYNNEI. V was pared by 3 bases and J by 6 bases, with 11 bases between. This CDR3 spans 13 amino acids. The CDR3 nucleotides are TGTGCCAGCAGTGAGCTAGGAGGGAAGACCCAGTACTTC. Its protein is CASSELGGKTQYF.

The rearrangement uses TRBV15 and TRBJ2-5; 9 bases are shared with TRBD2. With 3 bases clipped from V and 5 bases from J, the junction kept 10 bases outside the gene matches. The CDR3 is 16 residues long. Germline values: CDR1 LNHNV, CDR2 YYDKDF (reference sequence). The CDR3 sequence is CATSSGSGGGVETQYF. For the CDR3, the DNA is TGTGCCACCAGCAGTGGTAGCGGGGGCGGGGTCGAGACCCAGTACTTC.

This clonotype has a single count. V usage is TRBV12-3 or TRBV12-4 and J usage is TRBJ2-1, with 7 bases matching TRBD1. The junction had 3 bases not matched to a gene; V was cut back by 5 bases and J by 8 bases. This CDR3 is 12 amino acids long. This CDR3 is CASSNRGDEQFF. CDR3 coding DNA: TGTGCCAGCAGTAACAGGGGTGATGAGCAGTTCTTC.

As for this clonotype: An end of the junction differs from the germline gene, which may be a read error. Written as DNA, the CDR3 is TGTGCCAACAGCTACACGTCCTACGAGCAGTACTTC. Protein: CANSYTSYEQYF. J is TRBJ2-7 and V is TRBV7-2; D is ambiguous. Germline V gene sequence: CDR1 SGHTA, CDR2 FQGNSA. CDR3 length: 12 amino acids.

The chain joins TRBV6-5 to TRBJ2-2; 7 bases align to TRBD2. This CDR3 contains 19 residues. Germline trimming cut 0 bases from V and 0 bases from J; bases unmatched to any gene: 10. The germline gives CDR1 MNHEY, CDR2 SVGAGI. The CDR3 loop reads CASSYSILQRGPNTGELFF. The CDR3 coding sequence is TGTGCCAGCAGTTACTCGATCCTCCAGCGGGGCCCGAACACCGGGGAGCTGTTTTTT.